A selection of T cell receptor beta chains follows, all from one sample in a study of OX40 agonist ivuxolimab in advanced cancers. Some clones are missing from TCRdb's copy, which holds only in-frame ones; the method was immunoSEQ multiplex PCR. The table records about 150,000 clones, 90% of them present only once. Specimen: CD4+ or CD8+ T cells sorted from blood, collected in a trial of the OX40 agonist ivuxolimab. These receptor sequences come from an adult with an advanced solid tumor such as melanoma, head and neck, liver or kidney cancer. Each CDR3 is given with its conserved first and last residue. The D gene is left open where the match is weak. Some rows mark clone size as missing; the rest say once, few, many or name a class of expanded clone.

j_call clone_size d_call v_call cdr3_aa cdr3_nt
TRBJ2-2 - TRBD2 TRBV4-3 CASSQEDPRTSTGELFF TGCGCCAGCAGCCAAGAGGACCCTCGGACTAGCACCGGGGAGCTGTTTTTT
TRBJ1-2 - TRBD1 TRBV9 CASSPNPGTDYGYTF TGTGCCAGCAGCCCAAATCCCGGGACAGACTATGGCTACACCTTC
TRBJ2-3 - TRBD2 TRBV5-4 CASSLALAGVTDTQYF TGTGCCAGCAGCTTGGCTTTGGCGGGAGTGACAGATACGCAGTATTTT
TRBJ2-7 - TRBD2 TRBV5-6 CASSPPGLAGGGYEQYF TGTGCCAGCAGCCCACCGGGACTAGCGGGAGGTGGCTACGAGCAGTACTTC
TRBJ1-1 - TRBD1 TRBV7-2 CASSRTGAVTEAFF TGTGCCAGCAGTCGGACAGGGGCGGTTACTGAAGCTTTCTTT
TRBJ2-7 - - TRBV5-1 CASSLVGSGGRAYEQYF TGCGCCAGCAGCTTGGTGGGTAGCGGTGGACGGGCTTACGAGCAGTACTTC
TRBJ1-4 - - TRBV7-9 CASSPLGGTTNEKLFF TGTGCCAGCAGCCCATTAGGGGGGACAACTAATGAAAAACTGTTTTTT
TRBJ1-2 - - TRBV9 CASSVATGPVNTF TGTGCCAGCAGCGTAGCTACCGGACCGGTTAACACCTTC
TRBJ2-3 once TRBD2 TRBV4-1 CASSTLAGGTDTQYF TGCGCCAGCAGCACTTTAGCGGGAGGCACAGATACGCAGTATTTT
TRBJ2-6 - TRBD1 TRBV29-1 CSVEGGGSGANVLTF TGCAGCGTTGAAGGAGGGGGCAGTGGGGCCAACGTCCTGACTTTC
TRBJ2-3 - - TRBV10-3 CAISNTDTQYF TGTGCCATCAGTAACACAGATACGCAGTATTTT
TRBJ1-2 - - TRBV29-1 CSVDYGYTF TGCAGCGTTGATTATGGCTACACCTTC
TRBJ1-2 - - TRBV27 CASSSGPNRNYGYTF TGTGCCAGCAGTTCGGGACCGAACCGTAACTATGGCTACACCTTC
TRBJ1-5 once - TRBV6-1 CASSESPFHQPQHF TGTGCCAGCAGTGAATCTCCCTTTCATCAGCCCCAGCATTTT
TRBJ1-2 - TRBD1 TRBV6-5 CASSYSRQGGYGYTF TGTGCCAGCAGTTACTCGAGACAGGGAGGCTATGGCTACACCTTC
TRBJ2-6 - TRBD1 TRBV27 CASSSGQASSGANVLTF TGTGCCAGCAGTTCCGGACAGGCCTCCTCTGGGGCCAACGTCCTGACTTTC
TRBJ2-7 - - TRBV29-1 CSVDGVPYEQYF TGCAGCGTTGACGGGGTCCCCTACGAGCAGTACTTC
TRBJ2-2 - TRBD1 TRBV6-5 CASRGQTTGELFF TGTGCCAGCAGGGGACAGACCACCGGGGAGCTGTTTTTT
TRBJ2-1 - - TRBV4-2 CASSQGGLADYNEQFF TGTGCCAGCAGCCAGGGGGGGCTAGCAGATTACAATGAGCAGTTCTTC
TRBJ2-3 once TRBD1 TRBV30 CAGDRKQTDTQYF TGTGCCGGGGACAGGAAGCAGACAGATACGCAGTATTTT
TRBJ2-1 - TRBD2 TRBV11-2 CSSGSYNEQFF TGCTCTAGCGGTAGCTACAATGAGCAGTTCTTC
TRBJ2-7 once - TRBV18 CASSTTGSYEQYF TGTGCCAGCTCGACTACAGGATCCTACGAGCAGTACTTC
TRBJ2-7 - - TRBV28 CASSEGGTRVEQYF TGTGCCAGCAGTGAGGGCGGGACGAGGGTCGAGCAGTACTTC
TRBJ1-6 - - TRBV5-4 CASSSQALRNSPLHF TGTGCCAGCAGCTCCCAGGCGCTGCGGAATTCACCCCTCCACTTT
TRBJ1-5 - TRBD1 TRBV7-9 CASSFSGTGNQPQHF TGTGCCAGCAGCTTTTCCGGGACAGGGAATCAGCCCCAGCATTTT
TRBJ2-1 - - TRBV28 CASSLGDINYSHEQFF TGTGCCAGCAGTTTGGGGGACATCAATTATAGCCATGAGCAGTTCTTC
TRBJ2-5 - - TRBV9 CAISARGQETQYF TGTGCCATCTCCGCCAGGGGCCAAGAGACCCAGTACTTC
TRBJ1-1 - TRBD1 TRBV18 CASCGQASNTEAFF TGTGCCAGCTGCGGACAGGCCTCGAACACTGAAGCTTTCTTT
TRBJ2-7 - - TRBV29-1 CSVLPTSNSYEQYF TGCAGCGTCCTACCGACTAGTAATTCCTACGAGCAGTACTTC
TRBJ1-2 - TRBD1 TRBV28 CASSSWTGPYYGYTF TGTGCCAGCAGTTCGTGGACAGGACCCTACTATGGCTACACCTTC
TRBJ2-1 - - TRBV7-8 CASSLHDEQFF TGTGCCAGCAGCTTACACGATGAGCAGTTCTTC
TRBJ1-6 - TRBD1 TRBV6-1 CASQGQGRLGSPLHF TGTGCCAGCCAGGGACAGGGAAGATTGGGGTCACCCCTCCACTTT
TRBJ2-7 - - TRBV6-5 CASSSGISSYEQYF TGTGCCAGCAGCTCCGGGATATCCTCCTACGAGCAGTACTTC
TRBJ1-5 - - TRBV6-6 CASSYYSQPQHF TGTGCCAGCAGTTACTATAGTCAGCCCCAGCATTTT
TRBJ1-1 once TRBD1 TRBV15 CATSRRTGVPFEAFF TGTGCCACCAGCAGAAGGACAGGGGTCCCTTTTGAAGCTTTCTTT
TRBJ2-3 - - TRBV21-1 CAGGLADTSTDTQYF TGTGCCGGAGGACTAGCGGATACTAGCACAGATACGCAGTATTTT
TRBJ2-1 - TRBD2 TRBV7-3 CASSLTREGFNEQFF TGTGCCAGCAGCTTAACTCGGGAGGGCTTTAATGAGCAGTTCTTC
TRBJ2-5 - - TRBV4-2 CASSHKIRTDEPGTQYF TGTGCCAGCAGCCATAAGATTCGGACAGACGAGCCAGGGACCCAGTACTTC
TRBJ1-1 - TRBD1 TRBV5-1 CASSLAGTGSPNTEAFF TGCGCCAGCAGCCTAGCCGGGACAGGGTCCCCGAACACTGAAGCTTTCTTT
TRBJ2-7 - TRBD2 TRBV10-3 CAICGSTSGGEQYF TGTGCCATCTGTGGTAGTACTAGCGGCGGGGAGCAGTACTTC
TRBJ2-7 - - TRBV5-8 CASSLESETYEQYF TGTGCCAGCAGCTTGGAAAGCGAAACCTACGAGCAGTACTTC
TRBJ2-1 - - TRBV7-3 CASSFRYNEQFF TGTGCCAGCAGCTTCAGGTACAATGAGCAGTTCTTC
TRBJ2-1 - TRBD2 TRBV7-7 CASSLLAGVANEQFF TGTGCTAGCAGCTTACTAGCGGGAGTAGCTAATGAGCAGTTCTTC
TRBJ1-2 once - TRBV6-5 CASRPQGGGYTF TGTGCCAGCAGGCCTCAGGGTGGAGGCTACACCTTC
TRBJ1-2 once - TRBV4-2 CASSQETANYGYTF TGTGCCAGCAGCCAAGAGACGGCTAACTATGGCTACACCTTC
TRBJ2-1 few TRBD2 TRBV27 CASSSGEGIPNEQFF TGTGCCAGCAGTTCGGGGGAGGGTATCCCCAATGAGCAGTTCTTC
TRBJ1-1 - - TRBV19 CASSPLDRHTEAFF TGTGCCAGTAGTCCCCTCGACAGACACACTGAAGCTTTCTTT
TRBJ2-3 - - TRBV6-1 CASSYGQSADTQYF TGTGCCAGCAGTTATGGACAGTCCGCAGATACGCAGTATTTT
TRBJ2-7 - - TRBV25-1 CASSEWVASSYEQYF TGTGCCAGCAGTGAATGGGTCGCAAGCTCCTACGAGCAGTACTTC
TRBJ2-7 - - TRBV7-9 CASSPREGGYEQYF TGTGCCAGCAGCCCCCGTGAGGGAGGCTACGAGCAGTACTTC
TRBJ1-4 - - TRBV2 CATGLRGANEKLFF TGTGCCACCGGGCTCAGGGGTGCTAATGAAAAACTGTTTTTT
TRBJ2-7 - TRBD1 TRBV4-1 CASSQAFRQGAYEQYF TGCGCCAGCAGCCAAGCGTTCCGACAGGGGGCTTACGAGCAGTACTTC
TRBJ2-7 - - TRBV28 CASTRPGARQYYEQYF TGTGCCAGCACCCGGCCGGGAGCCCGACAATACTACGAGCAGTACTTC
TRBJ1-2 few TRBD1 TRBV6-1 CASSEVLQGAGYTF TGTGCCAGCAGTGAGGTTTTACAGGGGGCTGGCTACACCTTC
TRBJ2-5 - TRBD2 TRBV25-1 CASSGSGSAVETQYF TGTGCCAGCAGTGGGAGCGGGAGTGCTGTTGAGACCCAGTACTTC